Listed below are T cell receptor beta chains from one sample, sequenced in a study of cytomegalovirus exposure and HLA in healthy donors. Repertoires were generated with immunoSEQ multiplex PCR, while TCRdb's copy carries only in-frame clones and drops some. The sample has approximately 97,000 clones, less than 95% seen once; the top ten hold approximately 1%. Sequenced: PBMCs. All receptors come from a woman under 30 in good health and CMV-seronegative. Each CDR3 is given with its conserved first and last residue. Only part of the rows carry a size: once, few, many, or a class if the clone is expanded.

few	TRBV12-5	15	TRBJ2-1	CASGDGQGQGREQFF
.	TRBV6-1	16	TRBJ1-4	CASSEREGRGQEKLFF
.	TRBV6-6	14	TRBJ2-1	CASEAAGGLREQFF
.	TRBV4-1	15	TRBJ1-3	CASSRTGGPGNTIYF
.	TRBV7-7	16	TRBJ2-3	CASSFGGGGAGDTQYF
once	TRBV11-2	17	TRBJ2-5	CASSLGYTGGDQETQYF
.	TRBV28	15	TRBJ1-5	CASSPDRGRGQPQHF
.	TRBV11-2	15	TRBJ2-7	CASSLLRPEGWEQYF
.	TRBV5-8	14	TRBJ2-7	CASSWGGREYEQYF
.	TRBV11-2	18	TRBJ2-5	CASSLGSSGGTGFGTQYF
once	TRBV7-5	15	TRBJ2-2	CARSPGLADTGELFF
.	TRBV5-1	14	TRBJ1-1	CASSLAIGESEAFF
.	TRBV10-3	15	TRBJ2-4	CAISDPGGKGDIQYF
.	TRBV30	12	TRBJ1-4	CAWSAGSEKLFF
.	TRBV5-1	14	TRBJ1-1	CASSLVSSDTEAFF
.	TRBV5-1	16	TRBJ1-1	CASSLRQGVRDTEAFF
once	TRBV7-8	14	TRBJ1-1	CASSSLGGGAEAFF
.	TRBV10-3	14	TRBJ1-4	CAIKAQGTNEKLFF
few	TRBV4-3	13	TRBJ1-1	CASSRGQGAEAFF
.	TRBV18	16	TRBJ1-4	CASSPFSRDRGEKLFF
.	TRBV5-1	15	TRBJ2-3	CASSWTGESTDTQYF
.	TRBV27	16	TRBJ2-7	CASSPQAYLSSYEQYF
.	TRBV7-8	15	TRBJ1-5	CASSSGTGVDQPQHF
.	TRBV5-6	14	TRBJ2-3	CASSPLTSTDTQYF
.	TRBV2	13	TRBJ1-2	CASSAGGDYGYTF
.	TRBV7-2	16	TRBJ2-3	CASSLGVASGTDTQYF
.	TRBV7-3	14	TRBJ2-7	CASSAGQGPYEQYF
.	TRBV13	16	TRBJ2-2	CASSTRELPEAGELFF
.	TRBV5-4	17	TRBJ2-3	CASSHGGLAGAADTQYF
.	TRBV2	14	TRBJ1-3	CASRDGVAGNTIYF
once	TRBV18	15	TRBJ2-1	CASSPLPTAYNEQFF
.	TRBV5-8	15	TRBJ1-2	CASSLVGGANYGYTF
.	TRBV18	15	TRBJ1-2	CASSPPQGAFYGYTF
.	TRBV13	15	TRBJ1-1	CASSSNTDRGTEAFF
.	TRBV5-8	14	TRBJ2-5	CASTRGGALETQYF
.	TRBV4-2	16	TRBJ2-5	CASSQASGVGGETQYF
.	TRBV5-1	16	TRBJ2-3	CASSPGQHAGTDTQYF
.	TRBV19	15	TRBJ1-5	CASSIGQAAGQPQHF
.	TRBV6-5	13	TRBJ2-7	CASGASTGNEQYF
.	TRBV30	13	TRBJ2-7	CAWNRGTGYEQYF
.	TRBV14	12	TRBJ1-3	CASSQARNTIYF
.	TRBV2	14	TRBJ1-2	CASSVSGTYEGYTF
.	TRBV7-9	14	TRBJ2-1	CASSLNRPSGEQFF
.	TRBV14	16	TRBJ2-1	CASSPRGAGGYNEQFF
once	TRBV6-5	12	TRBJ1-5	CASSSRDQPQHF
.	TRBV27	18	TRBJ2-5	CASSFQTGTSGREETQYF
.	TRBV7-2	15	TRBJ2-5	CASSTRTSEQETQYF
.	TRBV28	19	TRBJ2-5	CASSSIPRGLAGVWETQYF